What follows are 22 T cell receptor beta chains derived from one specimen sequenced in a study of blood T cell repertoires in COVID-19. Measured with immunoSEQ multiplex PCR; TCRdb has only the in-frame clones, and not every one. The sample consists of over 25,000 clones, 84% of them appearing once. Sequenced material: peripheral blood. These receptors originate from a woman aged 80 or over with acute or convalescent COVID-19.

V usage is TRBV2 and J usage is TRBJ2-3; D uncertain. The V gene lost 1 base and the J gene lost 3 bases, with 8 bases spanning the gap. The CDR3 spans 14 residues. The germline CDR1 and CDR2 sequences are SNHLY and FYNNEI. CDR3 bases: TGTGCCAGCAGTGAAGACTATTTAACAGATACGCAGTATTTT. Protein sequence: CASSEDYLTDTQYF.

This rearrangement joins TRBV2 to TRBJ2-7, with D possibly TRBD2 on 6 matching bases. Germline V gene sequence: CDR1 SNHLY, CDR2 FYNNEI. The CDR3 is 12 amino acids. V was clipped by 3 bases and J by 12 bases, with 15 bases between them. The CDR3 is CASSDTTGTSYF. CDR3 sequence (DNA): TGTGCCAGCAGTGATACCACCGGGACTTCGTACTTC. Supplemented by reference TRBV2 and TRBJ2-7, the full variable domain reads EPEVTQTPSHQVTQMGQEVILRCVPISNHLYFYWYRQILGQKVEFLVSFYNNEISEKSEIFDDQFSVERPDGSNFTLKIRSTKLEDSAMYFCASSDTTGTSYFGPGTRLTVT.

This clone was observed a few times. The chain links TRBV9 to TRBJ1-2; 8 positions agree with TRBD1. Germline CDR1 SGDLS, CDR2 YYNGEE. The CDR3 contains 15 residues. V was pared by 4 bases and J by 8 bases, with 13 bases of the junction left unmatched. This CDR3 reads CASSSSKDRAQGYTF. For the CDR3, the DNA is TGTGCCAGCAGCTCTTCCAAGGACAGGGCCCAAGGCTACACCTTC.

The chain combines TRBV7-2 with TRBJ2-3; TRBD1 is a possible D gene (6 bases). V lost 0 bases and J lost 12, with 16 bases in between. The germline V gene has CDR1 SGHTA and CDR2 FQGNSA. This CDR3 has 14 residues. In DNA form, the CDR3 reads TGTGCCAGCAGCTTAGCGGGGGCTAGCCAAATTCAGTATTTT. Translated, it gives CASSLAGASQIQYF.

The chain employs TRBV12-3 or TRBV12-4 and TRBJ1-5; weak D call: TRBD1 (5 bases). The CDR3 has 13 residues. Trimming cost V 2 bases and J 6 bases, with 8 bases left between them. CDR3 residues: CASSLWGGQPQHF. CDR3 sequence (DNA): TGTGCCAGCAGTTTATGGGGGGGTCAGCCCCAGCATTTT.

This chain connects TRBV6-6 to TRBJ1-1; D possibly corresponds to TRBD1 (5 bases). V lost 2 bases to trimming and J lost 0 bases, with 7 bases between them. CDR1 MNHNY and CDR2 SVGAGI come from the germline V gene (reference sequence). CDR3 length equals 14 residues. The CDR3 loop reads CASSYGGMNTEAFF. The CDR3 DNA reads TGTGCCAGCAGTTACGGGGGGATGAACACTGAAGCTTTCTTT.

The table lists this clone with a few counts. The CDR3 sequence is CAWSHPTGILQPQHF. The CDR3 DNA follows: TGTGCCTGGAGTCACCCCACAGGGATTCTTCAGCCCCAGCATTTT. The chain carries TRBV30 and TRBJ1-5; maybe TRBD1 (6 bases). CDR1 GTSNPN and CDR2 SVGIG come from the germline V gene (reference sequence). Trimming took off 2 bases at V and 6 bases at J, with 17 bases between the two ends. The CDR3 runs 15 residues.

The chain is built from TRBV30 and TRBJ1-1; D is unresolved. V lost 4 bases, J lost 3 bases, and 6 bases lay in between. CDR3 length: 11 amino acids. Per the germline V gene, CDR1 is GTSNPN and CDR2 is SVGIG (reference sequence). The CDR3 protein is CAWKTDTEAFF. The CDR3 bases are TGTGCCTGGAAAACGGACACTGAAGCTTTCTTT.

DNA of the CDR3: TGTGCCAGCAGCTATCCGGGACAGGGTACCTACGAGCAGTACTTC. It translates to CASSYPGQGTYEQYF. The rearrangement joins TRBV5-4 to TRBJ2-7, with 9 bases fitting TRBD1. Germline values: CDR1 SGHNT, CDR2 YYREEE (reference sequence). J gave up 2 bases and V 3 bases, and 6 bases lay outside the gene matches. This CDR3 region has 15 residues.

CDR3: CASSPDRGANQPQHF. The CDR3 coding sequence is TGTGCCAGCAGCCCCGACAGGGGGGCCAATCAGCCCCAGCATTTT. This rearrangement joins TRBV27 to TRBJ1-5; 9 nucleotides line up with TRBD1. Trimming removed 6 bases from V and 3 bases from J; junction bases left unmatched: 6. Germline V gene lookup returns CDR1 MNHEY and CDR2 SMNVEV (reference sequence). The CDR3 contains 15 residues.

The chain couples TRBV27 to TRBJ1-6; D remains ambiguous. V lost 3 bases, J lost 8 bases, and 5 bases lay in between. The CDR3 length is 12 residues. Germline lookup yields CDR1 MNHEY and CDR2 SMNVEV (reference sequence). CDR3 residues: CASSFSYSPLHF. As DNA, the CDR3 is TGTGCCAGCAGTTTTTCCTATTCACCCCTCCACTTT.

V and J are TRBV11-2 and TRBJ2-5; 8 bases are a match to TRBD2. Germline CDR1 is SGHAT and CDR2 is FQNNGV. Trimming took 1 base from V and 2 from J; bases not matched to a gene: 3. The CDR3 has 15 residues. In DNA, the CDR3 is TGTGCCAGCAGCTTAGCCCGGGGGGGTCAAGAGACCCAGTACTTC. Encoded protein: CASSLARGGQETQYF.

The chain links TRBV28 to TRBJ2-7, with D possibly matching TRBD2 (5 bases). This CDR3 spans 14 amino acids. V was shortened by 8 bases and J by 2 bases, with 16 bases between the two germline ends. Germline V gives CDR1 MDHEN, CDR2 SYDVKM. The CDR3 reads CASGEFTQAYEQYF. The CDR3 DNA reads as TGTGCCAGCGGGGAGTTTACCCAAGCCTACGAGCAGTACTTC.

V gene TRBV7-9 combines with J gene TRBJ2-5, with TRBD1 matching 8 bases. The CDR3 is 14 residues long. CDR1 and CDR2 from the germline V gene are SEHNR and FQNEAQ (reference sequence). V was clipped by 1 base and J by 4 bases; unmatched bases: 2. CDR3 DNA: TGTGCCAGCAGCTTAGTGGGGACAGGAGAGACCCAGTACTTC. Its translation is CASSLVGTGETQYF.

This chain links TRBV2 with TRBJ2-1; 11 bases line up with TRBD2. V shed 5 bases, J shed 3 bases, and the junction held 6 bases outside the gene matches. The V gene's germline CDR1 is SNHLY and CDR2 FYNNEI. The CDR3 is made up of 16 amino acids. CDR3 nucleotides: TGTGCCAGCAGTACCCTAGCGGGGGGTTTCTACAATGAGCAGTTCTTC. Its translation is CASSTLAGGFYNEQFF.

The rearrangement joins TRBV5-1 to TRBJ2-2; D not resolved. Germline CDR1 SGHRS, CDR2 YFSETQ. The CDR3 runs to 15 residues. The V gene lost 4 bases and the J gene lost 1 base, with 11 bases spanning the gap. The CDR3 loop is CASSPTAQNTGELFF. CDR3 sequence (DNA): TGCGCCAGCAGCCCGACTGCACAGAACACCGGGGAGCTGTTTTTT.

The CDR3, as DNA: TGTGCCAGCAGCGTATCTGGGACAGGGTTTTCGGAGCAGTACTTC. This codes for CASSVSGTGFSEQYF. V usage is TRBV7-8 and J usage is TRBJ2-7; 9 nucleotides match TRBD1. This CDR3 contains 15 residues. In germline, CDR1 is SGHVS, CDR2 FQNEAQ. J was trimmed by 7 bases and V by 5 bases; bases with no gene match: 12. Full variable domain (missing parts from reference TRBV7-8 and TRBJ2-7): GAGVSQSPRYKVAKRGQDVALRCDPISGHVSLFWYQQALGQGPEFLTYFQNEAQLDKSGLPSDRFFAERPEGSVSTLKIQRTQQEDSAVYLCASSVSGTGFSEQYFGPGTRLTVT.

As regards this clone: The junction shows a germline mismatch at one end, possibly a read error. This chain links TRBV7-2 with TRBJ2-1; 10 positions match TRBD1. The CDR3 sequence is 16 residues long. Per the germline V gene, CDR1 is SGHTA and CDR2 is FQGNSA. CDR3: CASSIAPGQGFYEQFF. CDR3 DNA sequence: TGTGCCAGCAGCATAGCGCCGGGACAGGGGTTCTATGAGCAGTTCTTC.

The V gene is TRBV19, the J gene TRBJ2-5; D may be TRBD2 (7 bases). V dropped 8 bases and J dropped 1 base, with 20 bases sitting between them. This CDR3 spans 16 amino acids. Germline V lookup: CDR1 LNHDA, CDR2 SQIVND (reference sequence). In nucleotides, the CDR3 is TGTGCCAGTTCCCCCGCGAGGGAGGGGGTCCAAGAGACCCAGTACTTC. Translation: CASSPAREGVQETQYF.

The CDR3 protein is CASSEDRVTIRSGYTF. The CDR3 nucleotides are TGTGCCAGCAGTGAAGACAGGGTAACAATCCGCTCTGGCTACACCTTC. The chain carries TRBV2 and TRBJ1-2; D possibly corresponds to TRBD1 (6 bases). This CDR3 spans 16 amino acids. Germline CDR1 is SNHLY and CDR2 is FYNNEI. V lost 1 base to trimming and J lost 7 bases, with 19 bases between them.

V and J are TRBV2 and TRBJ2-1, with D tentatively TRBD2 (7 bases). CDR3 size: 12 residues. V was trimmed by 8 bases and J by 7 bases, leaving 12 bases between them. Germline-derived CDR1 and CDR2 are SNHLY and FYNNEI. Written as DNA, the CDR3 is TGTGCCAGCGGGGGGGCTGGTAATGAGCAGTTCTTC. Its translation is CASGGAGNEQFF.

About this clone: Sequence at one end of the junction differs from germline and may be a read error. The chain is built from TRBV6-2 or TRBV6-3 and TRBJ2-7; perhaps TRBD2 as D (7 bases). CDR1 is MNHEY, CDR2 SVGEGT, per germline. The CDR3 covers 16 residues. The CDR3 DNA reads as TGTGCCAGCAGTCGAGCGGGACACAGTCCCTCCAACGAGCAGTACTTC. This encodes CASSRAGHSPSNEQYF.